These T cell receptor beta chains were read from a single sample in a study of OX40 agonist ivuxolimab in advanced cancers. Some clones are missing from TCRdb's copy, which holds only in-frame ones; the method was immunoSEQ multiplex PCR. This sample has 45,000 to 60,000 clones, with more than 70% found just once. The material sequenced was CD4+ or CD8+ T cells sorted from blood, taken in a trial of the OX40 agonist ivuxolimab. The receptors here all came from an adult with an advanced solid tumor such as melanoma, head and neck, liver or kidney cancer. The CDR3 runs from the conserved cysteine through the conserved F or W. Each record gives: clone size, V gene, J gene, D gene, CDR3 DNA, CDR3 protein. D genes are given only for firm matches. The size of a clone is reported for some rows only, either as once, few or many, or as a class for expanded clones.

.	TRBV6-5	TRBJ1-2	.	TGTGCCAGCAGTTACGAGGGGGTTAGAGGCTACACCTTC	CASSYEGVRGYTF
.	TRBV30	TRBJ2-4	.	TGTGCCTGGCGCCGCAGAGGAGGAGGGGGGAACATTCAGTACTTC	CAWRRRGGGGNIQYF
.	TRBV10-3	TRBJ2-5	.	TGTGCCATCAGTGAGTCAAAGGGGTTCGAGACCCAGTACTTC	CAISESKGFETQYF
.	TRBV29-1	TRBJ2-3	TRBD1	TGCACCACAGGGGGCAATACAGATACGCAGTATTTT	CTTGGNTDTQYF
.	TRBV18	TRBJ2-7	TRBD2	TGTGCCAGCTCACCAACCGCTAGCGGAGGGTACGAGCAGTACTTC	CASSPTASGGYEQYF
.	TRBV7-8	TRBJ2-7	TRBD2	TGTGCCAGCGGGAGGGTAGTCGAGCAGTACTTC	CASGRVVEQYF
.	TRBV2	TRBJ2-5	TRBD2	TGTGCCAGCAGGCTAGCGGGAGGGCCGGGGCCAATAGAGACCCAGTACTTC	CASRLAGGPGPIETQYF
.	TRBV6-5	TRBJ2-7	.	TGTGCCAGCAGCCAAAGGTTGGAGCAGTACTTC	CASSQRLEQYF
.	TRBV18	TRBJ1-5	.	TGTGCCAGCTCACCGTCAGGGGCGGATCAGCCCCAGCATTTT	CASSPSGADQPQHF
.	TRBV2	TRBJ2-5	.	TGTGCCAGTTTATCCGGGACGGCGGAAGAGACCCAGTACTTC	CASLSGTAEETQYF
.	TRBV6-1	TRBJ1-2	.	TGTGCCAGCAGTGAATTGGCCGCGGGCGGCTACACCTTC	CASSELAAGGYTF
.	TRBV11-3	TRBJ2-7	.	TGTGCCAGCAGCTTAGTCGATCGAGGCGAGCAGTACTTC	CASSLVDRGEQYF
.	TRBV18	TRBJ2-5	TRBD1	TGTGCCAGCTCACGGGACAGGGGTGAGACCCAGTACTTC	CASSRDRGETQYF
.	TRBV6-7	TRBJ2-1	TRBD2	TGTGCCAGCAGTAGAGGGGGTAGCGGGAGAATAGGCAATGAGCAGTTCTTC	CASSRGGSGRIGNEQFF
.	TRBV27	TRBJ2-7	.	TGTGCCAGCAGTTTATTACAGCCCCGGGGCGAGCAGTACTTC	CASSLLQPRGEQYF
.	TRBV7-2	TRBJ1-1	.	TGTGCCAGCAGCGCCCGACAGGCTTTCAGCTCTGAAGCTTTCTTT	CASSARQAFSSEAFF
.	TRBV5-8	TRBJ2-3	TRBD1	TGTGCCAGCAGCAACTGGGGGACAGCTACAGATACGCAGTATTTT	CASSNWGTATDTQYF
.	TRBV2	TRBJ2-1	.	TGTGCCAGCAGTGATGCGAACAGGGTTTACAATGAGCAGTTCTTC	CASSDANRVYNEQFF
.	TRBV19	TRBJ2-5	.	TGTGCCAGTAGTATAGGCCGGGAGACCCAGTACTTC	CASSIGRETQYF
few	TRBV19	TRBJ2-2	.	TGTGCCAGTAGGGCGACAGCCTCGAACACCGGGGAGCTGTTTTTT	CASRATASNTGELFF
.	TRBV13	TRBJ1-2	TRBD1	TGTGCCAGCAGCCCAGGGGGGGCTAACTATGGCTACACCTTC	CASSPGGANYGYTF
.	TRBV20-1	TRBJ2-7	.	TGCAGTGCTAGAGATGGGTACGAGCAGTACTTC	CSARDGYEQYF
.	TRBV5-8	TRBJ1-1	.	TGTGCCAGCAGCTTGTTCCGGAACACTGAAGCTTTCTTT	CASSLFRNTEAFF
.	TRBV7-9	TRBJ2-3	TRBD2	TGTGCCAGCAGCCCAAGCGGGACCCCAGATACGCAGTATTTT	CASSPSGTPDTQYF
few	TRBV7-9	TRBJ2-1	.	TGTGCCAGCAGCTTAGGGCATATGAGCTCCTACAATGAGCAGTTCTTC	CASSLGHMSSYNEQFF
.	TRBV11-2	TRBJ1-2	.	TGTGCCAGCAGCGACGTGGGGGCGGCTGGCTACACCTTC	CASSDVGAAGYTF
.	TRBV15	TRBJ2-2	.	TGTGCCACCAGCAGAGAACGACAGATAAACACCGGGGAGCTGTTTTTT	CATSRERQINTGELFF
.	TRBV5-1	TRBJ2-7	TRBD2	TGCGCCAGCAGCAACCTAGCGGGAGCGTACGAGCAGTACTTC	CASSNLAGAYEQYF
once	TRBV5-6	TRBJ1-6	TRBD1	TGTGCCAGCAGCTTGGAACAGGGGACTGGATCACCCCTCCACTTT	CASSLEQGTGSPLHF
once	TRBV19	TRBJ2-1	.	TGTGCCAGTAGTAGTCCGGGACTCCAATGGGGACTTTACGTCAATGAGCAGTTCTTC	CASSSPGLQWGLYVNEQFF
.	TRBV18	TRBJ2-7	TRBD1	TGTGCCAGCTCACGGGACAGGGGGCTCTTGTCCTACGAGCAGTACTTC	CASSRDRGLLSYEQYF
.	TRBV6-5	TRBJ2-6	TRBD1	TGTGCCACCAGGCAGGGGGCATCGGGGGCCAACGTCCTGACTTTC	CATRQGASGANVLTF
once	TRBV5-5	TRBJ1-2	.	TGTGCCAGCAGCCTATCAGTGGAGAAAGCTAACTATGGCTACACCTTC	CASSLSVEKANYGYTF
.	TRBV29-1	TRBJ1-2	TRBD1	TGCAGCGTTGAAGGGGGTAGGGGGCAGGGTGGCTACACCTTC	CSVEGGRGQGGYTF
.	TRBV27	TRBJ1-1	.	TGTGCCAGCAGTTGGGGGGCACTAGACACTGAAGCTTTCTTT	CASSWGALDTEAFF
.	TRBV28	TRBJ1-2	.	TGTGCCAGCAGTTTAGGGCCCGTCCTCTATGGCTACACCTTC	CASSLGPVLYGYTF
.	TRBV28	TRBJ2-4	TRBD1	TGTGCCAGCAGTCCCACTGGACAGGGGGCAGCCAAAAACATTCAGTACTTC	CASSPTGQGAAKNIQYF
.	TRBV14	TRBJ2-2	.	TGTGCCAGCAGCCAAGGGATCAGGAACACCGGGGAGCTGTTTTTT	CASSQGIRNTGELFF
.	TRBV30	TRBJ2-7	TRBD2	TGTGCCTGGGGAACTAGCGGGAGGGCCTCCTACGAGCAGTACTTC	CAWGTSGRASYEQYF
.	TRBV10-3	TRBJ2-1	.	TGTGCCACCTTAGAGGCAGGGGAGTACAATGAGCAGTTCTTC	CATLEAGEYNEQFF
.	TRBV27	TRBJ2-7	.	TGTGCCAGCAGTACCATTCTGACAGCCTACGAGCAGTACTTC	CASSTILTAYEQYF